One and the same sample provided the 26 T cell receptor beta chains below, sequenced in a study of blood T cell repertoires in COVID-19. Sequencing used immunoSEQ multiplex PCR; TCRdb keeps in-frame clones, though not all of them. The sample shows about 80,000 clones, roughly 78% of them seen only once. Input material: peripheral blood. The receptors were gathered from a man between 60 and 75 years old with COVID-19, enrolled during active disease.

The chain carries TRBV9 and TRBJ2-2, with 9 bases aligning to TRBD1. Germline V lookup: CDR1 SGDLS, CDR2 YYNGEE. V lost 3 bases and J lost 6; bases outside the gene matches: 6. The CDR3 is 15 residues long. The CDR3 protein is CASSAMTGGAGELFF. The CDR3 nucleotides read TGTGCCAGCAGCGCGATGACAGGGGGGGCCGGGGAGCTGTTTTTT.

The J gene is TRBJ2-1, the V gene TRBV7-2; 10 nucleotides align to TRBD2. This CDR3 is built from 15 residues. The V gene end was trimmed by 5 bases and the J gene end by 5 bases; junction bases not matched to a gene: 6. CDR1 is SGHTA, CDR2 FQGNSA, per germline. For the CDR3, the DNA is TGTGCCAGCAGCAAAGCGGGACTAGCGAACAATGAGCAGTTCTTC. This encodes CASSKAGLANNEQFF. Full variable domain (rest looked up from reference TRBV7-2 and TRBJ2-1): GAGVSQSPSNKVTEKGKDVELRCDPISGHTALYWYRQSLGQGLEFLIYFQGNSAPDKSGLPSDRFSAERTGGSVSTLTIQRTQQEDSAVYLCASSKAGLANNEQFFGPGTRLTVL.

J is TRBJ1-5 and V is TRBV6-5; maybe TRBD1 (6 bases). This CDR3 contains 15 residues. Trimming stripped 6 bases from V and 5 bases from J, with 17 bases between. Germline CDR1 and CDR2: MNHEY and SVGAGI. CDR3 nucleotides: TGTGCCAGCAGGGATAATACAGGGAATTATCAGCCCCAGCATTTT. Its translation: CASRDNTGNYQPQHF.

This clone was recorded a few times. The J gene is TRBJ1-2, the V gene TRBV27, with 8 bases lining up with TRBD1. This CDR3 contains 14 residues. Per the germline V gene, CDR1 is MNHEY and CDR2 is SMNVEV (reference sequence). The trim removed 5 bases at V and 8 bases at J, leaving 10 bases unmatched. Written as DNA, the CDR3 is TGTGCCAGCAGTGTGACGCAGGGGGCGGGGGGCTACACCTTC. Amino acid sequence: CASSVTQGAGGYTF.

The chain is built from TRBV12-3 or TRBV12-4 and TRBJ1-1; unclear D gene. The CDR3 sequence is 13 residues long. V was trimmed by 7 bases and J by 1 base, leaving 10 bases between them. The CDR3 here is CASTPSGNTEAFF. CDR3 nucleotide sequence: TGTGCCAGCACTCCCAGTGGGAACACTGAAGCTTTCTTT.

The chain recombines TRBV9 with TRBJ1-3, with 7 bases that match TRBD1. This CDR3 region has 19 residues. Germline CDR1 is SGDLS and CDR2 is YYNGEE. The J segment lost 4 bases and the V segment lost 0 bases, leaving 16 bases of the junction unmatched. CDR3 amino acids: CASSVADATQGLAGNTIYF. The CDR3 coding sequence is TGTGCCAGCAGCGTAGCCGACGCCACACAGGGGCTGGCCGGAAACACCATATATTTT.

The CDR3 coding sequence is TGTGCCAGCAGGCCACAGGGGGGATACAATCAGCCCCAGCATTTT. Protein product: CASRPQGGYNQPQHF. The chain couples TRBV6-5 to TRBJ1-5, with 8 positions matching TRBD1. This CDR3 contains 15 residues. Germline assignment: CDR1 MNHEY and CDR2 SVGAGI. Trimming took 6 bases from V and 3 from J; bases not matched to a gene: 7.

V and J are TRBV5-1 and TRBJ2-2; D may be TRBD2 (5 bases). The CDR3 loop spans 17 amino acids. The V end was cut by 0 bases, the J end by 4 bases, with 16 bases between. Germline V gives CDR1 SGHRS, CDR2 YFSETQ. DNA of the CDR3: TGCGCCAGCAGCTTGGCGAGGTCGGGGTTTGGCACCGGGGAGCTGTTTTTT. Its protein product is CASSLARSGFGTGELFF.

The chain joins TRBV6-5 to TRBJ2-1, with D possibly TRBD2 on 6 matching bases. The CDR3 contains 15 residues. Germline CDR1 is MNHEY and CDR2 is SVGAGI. Trimming took 2 bases from V and 0 from J, leaving 8 bases between them. The CDR3 is CASSYGGSSYNEQFF. CDR3 nucleotide sequence: TGTGCCAGCAGTTACGGAGGGAGCTCCTACAATGAGCAGTTCTTC.

The chain links TRBV7-3 to TRBJ1-5, with 7 nucleotides matching TRBD1. Trimming took 5 bases from V and 6 from J; bases not matched to a gene: 16. Germline V CDR1 and CDR2: SGHTA, FQGTGA. The CDR3 length is 17 residues. The CDR3 DNA sequence: TGTGCCAGCAGCCACAGACAGGGATCGGTGGATCGTCAGCCCCAGCATTTT. Amino acids: CASSHRQGSVDRQPQHF.

The chain is built from TRBV7-8 and TRBJ2-7; a weak D match, TRBD2 (6 bases). V lost 5 bases, J lost 3 bases, and 14 bases lay in between. The CDR3 length is 14 residues. In germline, CDR1 is SGHVS, CDR2 FQNEAQ. The CDR3 region is CASSRGEESYEQYF. The CDR3 region has the DNA TGTGCCAGCAGCCGTGGGGAGGAGAGCTACGAGCAGTACTTC.

The V gene is TRBV5-1, the J gene TRBJ2-2, with 8 bases matching TRBD1. With V trimmed by 0 bases and J by 2 bases, 3 bases remained unmatched. Germline CDR1 SGHRS, CDR2 YFSETQ. CDR3 size: 16 residues. DNA for the CDR3: TGCGCCAGCAGCTTGGGGGGACAGGAAAACACCGGGGAGCTGTTTTTT. Translating it yields CASSLGGQENTGELFF.

The rearrangement joins TRBV5-1 to TRBJ1-2; D not resolved. The CDR3 length is 14 residues. The germline V and J ends were trimmed by 4 bases and 0 bases, with 10 bases remaining between them. Germline V gene lookup returns CDR1 SGHRS and CDR2 YFSETQ. This CDR3 reads CASSTDGTNYGYTF. In DNA, the CDR3 is TGCGCCAGCAGCACAGACGGTACTAACTATGGCTACACCTTC.

This clone showed up just once. The rearrangement links TRBV9 to TRBJ1-3; 7 bases agree with TRBD1. Germline V CDR1 and CDR2: SGDLS, YYNGEE. The CDR3 contains 16 residues. V lost 3 bases to trimming and J lost 4 bases; unmatched junction nucleotides: 10. As DNA, the CDR3 is TGTGCCAGCAGCGAGGGGGCAGGGTCGGCAGGAAACACCATATATTTT. This sequence encodes CASSEGAGSAGNTIYF.

This sequence joins TRBV18 and TRBJ2-7; 11 nucleotides match TRBD2. There are 14 residues in the CDR3. Germline CDR1 KGHSH, CDR2 LQKENI. With V trimmed by 4 bases and J by 5 bases, 4 bases remained unmatched. The CDR3 DNA is TGTGCCAGCTCACAGGTAGCGGGGGGGAACGAGCAGTACTTC. Translating gives CASSQVAGGNEQYF.

In its sample, this clone was seen once. Other DNA sequences within the sample encode an identical CDR3. V gene TRBV5-5 combines with J gene TRBJ2-3, with TRBD2 identical over 9 bases. Germline V gene sequence: CDR1 SGHKS, CDR2 YYEKEE (reference sequence). The CDR3 spans 16 residues. Trimming removed 10 bases from V and 14 bases from J; junction bases left unmatched: 26. The CDR3 protein is CARCWGGGGRALPGYF. CDR3 DNA: TGTGCCCGCTGCTGGGGCGGGGGGGGGAGGGCCCTCCCTGGGTATTTT.

The V gene is TRBV7-3, the J gene TRBJ2-2; 11 bases are a match to TRBD2. In germline, CDR1 is SGHTA, CDR2 FQGTGA. V lost 5 bases and J lost 7; bases outside the gene matches: 6. The CDR3 extends over 15 amino acids. The DNA for the CDR3 is TGTGCCAGCAGCCCGACTAGCGGGAAGGGCGGGGAGCTGTTTTTT. It codes for CASSPTSGKGGELFF. The full variable domain, rest sourced from reference TRBV7-3 and TRBJ2-2, is GAGVSQTPSNKVTEKGKYVELRCDPISGHTALYWYRQSLGQGPEFLIYFQGTGAADDSGLPNDRFFAVRPEGSVSTLKIQRTERGDSAVYLCASSPTSGKGGELFFGEGSRLTVL.

The chain has TRBV18 and TRBJ2-5; D is possibly TRBD1 (6 bases). CDR1 and CDR2 (germline): KGHSH, LQKENI. V was trimmed by 3 bases and J by 4 bases, leaving 18 bases between them. This CDR3 spans 16 amino acids. This CDR3 reads CASSPELPRRGETQYF. The CDR3 DNA sequence: TGTGCCAGCTCACCCGAACTACCCCGCAGGGGAGAGACCCAGTACTTC. The full variable domain, completed using reference TRBV18 and TRBJ2-5, is NAGVMQNPRHLVRRRGQEARLRCSPMKGHSHVYWYRQLPEEGLKFMVYLQKENIIDESGMPKERFSAEFPKEGPSILRIQQVVRGDSAAYFCASSPELPRRGETQYFGPGTRLLVL.

This chain links TRBV5-6 with TRBJ1-2; a weak D match, TRBD1 (6 bases). Germline-derived CDR1 and CDR2 are SGHDT and YYEEEE. V was trimmed by 0 bases and J by 8 bases, leaving 11 bases between them. This CDR3 is 13 amino acids long. The CDR3 DNA reads as TGTGCCAGCAGCTTGGAGGGGGTTGGCGGCTACACCTTC. Its protein is CASSLEGVGGYTF.

The chain has TRBV20-1 and TRBJ2-5, with a tentative D call TRBD1 (5 bases). CDR1 and CDR2 from the germline V gene are DFQATT and SNEGSKA (reference sequence). The CDR3 totals 11 residues. V lost 7 bases, J lost 0 bases, and 6 bases lay in between. The CDR3 nucleotides are TGCAGTGGACAGCACCAAGAGACCCAGTACTTC. Translation gives CSGQHQETQYF.

This clone appeared a single time. This chain uses TRBV25-1 with TRBJ1-2; the D gene is possibly TRBD1 (6 bases). This CDR3 region has 11 residues. Germline V gene data show CDR1 as MGHDK and CDR2 as SYGVNS. Trimming removed 5 bases at V and 8 bases at J, with 9 bases between. CDR3 sequence reads: CASSSGAGYTF. DNA for the CDR3: TGTGCCAGCAGTTCAGGGGCCGGCTACACCTTC.

The gene calls are TRBV10-3 and TRBJ2-1, with D perhaps TRBD1 (5 bases). CDR3 length: 13 residues. The germline V gene encodes CDR1 ENHRY and CDR2 SYGVKD. The V end lost 5 bases, the J end lost 5 bases, and 10 bases lay between the germline ends. The CDR3: CAISRDRNNEQFF. The CDR3 nucleotides read TGTGCCATCAGTCGAGACAGAAACAATGAGCAGTTCTTC.

This clone is a singleton in its sample. The rearrangement uses TRBV7-9 and TRBJ1-5, with D possibly being TRBD1 (5 bases). The V gene's germline CDR1 is SEHNR and CDR2 FQNEAQ (reference sequence). V dropped 6 bases and J dropped 6 bases, with 12 bases sitting between them. The CDR3 is 13 residues long. This chain's CDR3 is CASSTAGAQPQHF. For the CDR3, the DNA is TGTGCCAGCAGTACCGCTGGGGCTCAGCCCCAGCATTTT.

V is TRBV28 and J is TRBJ1-2; no firm D call. The CDR3 runs to 12 residues. Trimming pared 4 bases from V and 5 bases from J, leaving 8 bases between. The germline V gene encodes CDR1 MDHEN and CDR2 SYDVKM. The CDR3 here is CASSSSLYGYTF. As DNA, the CDR3 is TGTGCCAGCAGTTCCTCCCTATATGGCTACACCTTC.

The gene calls are TRBV7-2 and TRBJ1-5; D might be TRBD1 (6 bases). The CDR3 runs 15 residues. Germline-derived CDR1 and CDR2 are SGHTA and FQGNSA. Trimming cost V 0 bases and J 6 bases, with 12 bases left between them. Written as DNA, the CDR3 is TGTGCCAGCAGCTTAGCGGGGGGAGGGGGTCAGCCCCAGCATTTT. This encodes CASSLAGGGGQPQHF.

This clone was observed a few times. The genes are TRBV9 and TRBJ2-5; weak D call: TRBD2 (5 bases). CDR3 length equals 16 residues. CDR1 SGDLS and CDR2 YYNGEE come from the germline V gene. V gave up 0 bases and J gave up 3 bases, with 15 bases separating them. The CDR3 protein is CASSVGIGEPEETQYF. In DNA, the CDR3 is TGTGCCAGCAGCGTAGGTATCGGGGAGCCAGAAGAGACCCAGTACTTC.